A selection of T cell receptor beta chains follows, all from one sample in a study of T cell responses to AZD1222 COVID-19 vaccine. Assay used: immunoSEQ multiplex PCR; TCRdb lists only in-frame clones, some missing. The sample yields about 120,000 clones, roughly 88% seen once. Sequenced here: peripheral blood, sampled on day 0 of MenACWY control vaccination. The receptors stem from an adult in good health. Both conserved end residues are part of each CDR3. A D gene is named only where the DNA matches it firmly. Clone size appears in some rows only: once, few, many, or a class for an expanded clone.

V: TRBV5-5
J: TRBJ2-1
size: NA
D: NA
DNA: TGTGCCAGCAGCTTGGATGGGGGGGCGAATGAGCAGTTCTTC
CDR3: CASSLDGGANEQFF

V: TRBV2
J: TRBJ2-3
size: NA
D: NA
DNA: TGTGCCAGCTTAGTCTTAGTTCGCACAGATACGCAGTATTTT
CDR3: CASLVLVRTDTQYF

V: TRBV29-1
J: TRBJ1-4
size: NA
D: NA
DNA: TGCAGCGTTGAATTGGGGGCTTCGACTAATGAAAAACTGTTTTTT
CDR3: CSVELGASTNEKLFF

V: TRBV18
J: TRBJ2-3
size: NA
D: TRBD1
DNA: TGTGCCAGTTCACAGGGGGCGGACGGACAGGATACGCAGTATTTT
CDR3: CASSQGADGQDTQYF

V: TRBV7-2
J: TRBJ2-3
size: NA
D: NA
DNA: TGTGCCAGCAGCCTCACGTCAAGCACAGATACGCAGTATTTT
CDR3: CASSLTSSTDTQYF

V: TRBV5-4
J: TRBJ2-1
size: NA
D: TRBD1
DNA: TGTGCCAGCAGCTCCCCCCTGGACAGGGGCCGGTCTGAGCAGTTCTTC
CDR3: CASSSPLDRGRSEQFF

V: TRBV10-3
J: TRBJ2-3
size: few
D: TRBD1
DNA: TGTGCCATCAGCCCGGACAGGGTGGATACGCAGTATTTT
CDR3: CAISPDRVDTQYF

V: TRBV3-1/TRBV3-2
J: TRBJ1-3
size: NA
D: NA
DNA: TGTGCCAGCAGCCGCGACTGGTCGTCTGGAAACACCATATATTTT
CDR3: CASSRDWSSGNTIYF

V: TRBV23-1
J: TRBJ2-7
size: NA
D: TRBD1
DNA: TGCGCCAGCAGTCAATCTCCTGACTTACAGGGGGGTTCCGGAGAGCAGTACTTC
CDR3: CASSQSPDLQGGSGEQYF

V: TRBV7-9
J: TRBJ1-5
size: NA
D: NA
DNA: TGTGCCAGCAGCTCGAGGGGGGACGGAAGCAATCAGCCCCAGCATTTT
CDR3: CASSSRGDGSNQPQHF

V: TRBV14
J: TRBJ2-3
size: NA
D: NA
DNA: TGTGCCAGCAGCCAACAAACAGGGAGGACAGATACGCAGTATTTT
CDR3: CASSQQTGRTDTQYF

V: TRBV28
J: TRBJ1-6
size: NA
D: NA
DNA: TGTGCCAGCAGGCCAATACTCGGGGGTGGATATAATTCACCCCTCCACTTT
CDR3: CASRPILGGGYNSPLHF

V: TRBV4-3
J: TRBJ2-7
size: NA
D: NA
DNA: TGCGCCAGCAGCCAAGAGTGGGGAACCCACGAGCAGTACTTC
CDR3: CASSQEWGTHEQYF

V: TRBV4-1
J: TRBJ2-3
size: NA
D: TRBD1
DNA: TGCGCCAGCAGCCAATGGGACAGGGGTACAGATACGCAGTATTTT
CDR3: CASSQWDRGTDTQYF

V: TRBV7-3
J: TRBJ2-1
size: NA
D: NA
DNA: TGTGCCAGCAGCGATCAACCCCTAGGAGGCAATGAGCAGTTCTTC
CDR3: CASSDQPLGGNEQFF

V: TRBV5-6
J: TRBJ1-5
size: NA
D: NA
DNA: TGTGCCAGCAGCTATGGACGGGGGAGGGGGAATCAGCCCCAGCATTTT
CDR3: CASSYGRGRGNQPQHF

V: TRBV28
J: TRBJ1-5
size: NA
D: TRBD1
DNA: TGTGCCAGCAGTCTCGGGACAGGGTATCAGCCCCAGCATTTT
CDR3: CASSLGTGYQPQHF

V: TRBV7-9
J: TRBJ1-2
size: NA
D: TRBD1
DNA: TGTGCCAGCAGCTTAGCCGGGACAGATTATGGCGGCTACACCTTC
CDR3: CASSLAGTDYGGYTF

V: TRBV6-5
J: TRBJ2-1
size: NA
D: TRBD1
DNA: TGTGCCAGCAGTTCTCTTGAACAGGGGAATGAGCAGTTCTTC
CDR3: CASSSLEQGNEQFF

V: TRBV3-1/TRBV3-2
J: TRBJ1-2
size: once
D: NA
DNA: TGTGCCAGCAGTACCGGTACTTTGGGCTACACCTTC
CDR3: CASSTGTLGYTF

V: TRBV11-1
J: TRBJ2-7
size: NA
D: NA
DNA: TGTGCCAGCAGCTTAGGGGGTCGCTACGAGCAGTACTTC
CDR3: CASSLGGRYEQYF

V: TRBV28
J: TRBJ2-7
size: NA
D: TRBD2
DNA: TGTGCCAGCAGTTTACGGGGGGGCCACGAGCAGTACTTC
CDR3: CASSLRGGHEQYF

V: TRBV5-3
J: TRBJ2-5
size: NA
D: NA
DNA: TGTGCCAGAAGCTTGGTTGATCTTTATCACAGCTCTCAAGAGACCCAGTACTTC
CDR3: CARSLVDLYHSSQETQYF

V: TRBV19
J: TRBJ2-2
size: NA
D: NA
DNA: TGTGCCAGTAGTATCCTACAGTTGAACACCGGGGAGCTGTTTTTT
CDR3: CASSILQLNTGELFF

V: TRBV24-1
J: TRBJ2-3
size: NA
D: NA
DNA: TGTGCCACCAGGGGTATTGGGCGCACAGATACGCAGTATTTT
CDR3: CATRGIGRTDTQYF

V: TRBV7-8
J: TRBJ2-7
size: NA
D: TRBD1
DNA: TGTGCCAGCAGCCCAAGGTGGGACAGGGGGTCGGGAGAGCAGTACTTC
CDR3: CASSPRWDRGSGEQYF

V: TRBV5-1
J: TRBJ2-5
size: NA
D: NA
DNA: TGCGCCAGCAGCTTGGGCCCCTCCCGGGGCGAGACCCAGTACTTC
CDR3: CASSLGPSRGETQYF

V: TRBV7-2
J: TRBJ2-5
size: few
D: TRBD2
DNA: TGTGCCAGCAGCCCCGGGACTAGCGGGGGCCTAAGGGAGACCCAGTACTTC
CDR3: CASSPGTSGGLRETQYF

V: TRBV10-2
J: TRBJ1-5
size: NA
D: NA
DNA: TGCGCCAGCAGTGAGTCGGGTGTCATTAATCAGCCCCAGCATTTT
CDR3: CASSESGVINQPQHF

V: TRBV28
J: TRBJ2-3
size: once
D: NA
DNA: TGTGCCAGCAGAGATAAGGGGTTCACAGATACGCAGTATTTT
CDR3: CASRDKGFTDTQYF

V: TRBV7-9
J: TRBJ1-2
size: NA
D: NA
DNA: TGTGCCAGCACCCGGTCCGCGCCTTATGGCTACACCTTC
CDR3: CASTRSAPYGYTF

V: TRBV28
J: TRBJ1-1
size: NA
D: TRBD1
DNA: TGTGCCTCGTCCCGGGACAGGGGTTCGAACACTGAAGCTTTCTTT
CDR3: CASSRDRGSNTEAFF

V: TRBV6-5
J: TRBJ1-1
size: NA
D: NA
DNA: TGTGCCAGCAGTTTAACAGAAAACACTGAAGCTTTCTTT
CDR3: CASSLTENTEAFF

V: TRBV7-2
J: TRBJ1-5
size: NA
D: TRBD1
DNA: TGTGCCAGCAGCTCTGACAGGGGAAATCAGCCCCAGCATTTT
CDR3: CASSSDRGNQPQHF

V: TRBV11-2
J: TRBJ2-2
size: NA
D: TRBD1
DNA: TGTGCCAGCAGCCGGGACAGGGAGGGGGCCGGGGAGCTGTTTTTT
CDR3: CASSRDREGAGELFF

V: TRBV18
J: TRBJ2-7
size: NA
D: TRBD1
DNA: TGTGCCAGCTCACCGCCGGGACAGCCCTACGAGCAGTACTTC
CDR3: CASSPPGQPYEQYF

V: TRBV18
J: TRBJ2-1
size: NA
D: TRBD2
DNA: TGTGCCAGCTCACCGGAACGAGCGGGGGTACGGAATGAGCAGTTCTTC
CDR3: CASSPERAGVRNEQFF

V: TRBV18
J: TRBJ2-5
size: NA
D: NA
DNA: TGTGCCAGCTCACCATCGGGTCAGAGAGAGACCCAGTACTTC
CDR3: CASSPSGQRETQYF

V: TRBV11-1
J: TRBJ2-5
size: NA
D: NA
DNA: TGTGCCAGCAGCTTCGGGCAGGGCGAATCAGAGACCCAGTACTTC
CDR3: CASSFGQGESETQYF

V: TRBV28
J: TRBJ2-7
size: NA
D: NA
DNA: TGTGCCAGCAGTTCGACACGGGACGAGCAGTACTTC
CDR3: CASSSTRDEQYF

V: TRBV29-1
J: TRBJ1-5
size: NA
D: NA
DNA: TGCAGCGCCCTTACAGGAGGCAATCAGCCCCAGCATTTT
CDR3: CSALTGGNQPQHF

V: TRBV6-7
J: TRBJ1-6
size: NA
D: NA
DNA: TGTGCCAGCAGTTACAAAGGCGGGACCACCGCCGACCCGAGCCCTTATAATTCACCCCTCCACTTT
CDR3: CASSYKGGTTADPSPYNSPLHF

V: TRBV5-1
J: TRBJ1-2
size: NA
D: NA
DNA: TGCGCCAGCAGCTTGGAGGGGGGAGGAGGTGGCTACACCTTC
CDR3: CASSLEGGGGGYTF

V: TRBV5-1
J: TRBJ1-1
size: NA
D: NA
DNA: TGCGCCAGCAGGGGGCTTGACACTGAAGCTTTCTTT
CDR3: CASRGLDTEAFF

V: TRBV15
J: TRBJ1-5
size: NA
D: NA
DNA: TGTGCCACCAGCAGAGTTGGGTTACTAGGGGGGGGCAACGGACAGCCCCAGCATTTT
CDR3: CATSRVGLLGGGNGQPQHF

V: TRBV4-3
J: TRBJ1-5
size: once
D: NA
DNA: TGCGCCAGCAGCCCTTCCACAGGGACGGGTCAGCCCCAGCATTTT
CDR3: CASSPSTGTGQPQHF

V: TRBV7-6
J: TRBJ1-6
size: few
D: NA
DNA: TGTGCCAGCAGCTTAGACAATTCACCCCTCCACTTT
CDR3: CASSLDNSPLHF

V: TRBV27
J: TRBJ1-6
size: NA
D: NA
DNA: TGTGCCAGCAGTTTAATGAGGGGCTCTTATAATTCACCCCTCCACTTT
CDR3: CASSLMRGSYNSPLHF

V: TRBV15
J: TRBJ1-4
size: NA
D: NA
DNA: TGTGCCACCAGCAGGCCGACTCAGCGGCGAAGGGCTGAAAAACTGTTTTTT
CDR3: CATSRPTQRRRAEKLFF

V: TRBV11-2
J: TRBJ1-3
size: few
D: NA
DNA: TGTGCCAGCAGCCCCCGCGGGAATCCAGACCGAAACACCATATATTTT
CDR3: CASSPRGNPDRNTIYF